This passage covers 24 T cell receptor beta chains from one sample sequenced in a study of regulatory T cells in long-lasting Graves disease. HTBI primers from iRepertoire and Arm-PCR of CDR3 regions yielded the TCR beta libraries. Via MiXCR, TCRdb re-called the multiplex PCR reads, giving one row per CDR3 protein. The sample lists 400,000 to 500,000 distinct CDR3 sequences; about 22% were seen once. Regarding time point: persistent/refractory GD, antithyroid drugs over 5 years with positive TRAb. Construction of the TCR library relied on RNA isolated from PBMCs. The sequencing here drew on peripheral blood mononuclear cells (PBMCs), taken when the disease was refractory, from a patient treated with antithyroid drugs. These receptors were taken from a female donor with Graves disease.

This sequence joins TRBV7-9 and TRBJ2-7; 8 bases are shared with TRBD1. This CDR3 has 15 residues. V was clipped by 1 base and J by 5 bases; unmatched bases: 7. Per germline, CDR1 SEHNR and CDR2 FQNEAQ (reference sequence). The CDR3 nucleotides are TGTGCCAGCAGCTTAGTTTGGGGGACAGGAGACGAGCAGTACTTC. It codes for CASSLVWGTGDEQYF.

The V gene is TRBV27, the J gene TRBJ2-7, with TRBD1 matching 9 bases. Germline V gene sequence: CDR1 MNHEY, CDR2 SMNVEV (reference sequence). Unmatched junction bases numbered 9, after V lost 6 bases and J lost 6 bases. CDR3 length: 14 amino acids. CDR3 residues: CASRSSGTGREQYF. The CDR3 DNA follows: TGTGCCAGCAGATCATCCGGGACAGGGCGCGAGCAGTACTTC.

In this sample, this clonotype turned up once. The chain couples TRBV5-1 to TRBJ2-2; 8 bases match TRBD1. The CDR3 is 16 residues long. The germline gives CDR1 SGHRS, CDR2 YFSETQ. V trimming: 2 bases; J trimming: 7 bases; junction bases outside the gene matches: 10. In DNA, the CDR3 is TGCGCCAGCAGCTTAGGGGCGAGACAGGGGATCGGGGAGCTGTTTTTT. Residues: CASSLGARQGIGELFF.

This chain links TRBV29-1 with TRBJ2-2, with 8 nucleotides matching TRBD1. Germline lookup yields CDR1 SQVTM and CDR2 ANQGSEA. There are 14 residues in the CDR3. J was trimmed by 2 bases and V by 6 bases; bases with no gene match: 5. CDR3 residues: CSVLGQENTGELFF. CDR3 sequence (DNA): TGCAGCGTGCTGGGACAGGAAAACACCGGGGAGCTGTTTTTT.

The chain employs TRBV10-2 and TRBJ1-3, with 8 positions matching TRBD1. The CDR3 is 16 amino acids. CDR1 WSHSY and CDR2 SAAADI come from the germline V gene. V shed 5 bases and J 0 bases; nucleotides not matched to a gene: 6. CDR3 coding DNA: TGCGCCAGCAGTACAGGGGGATCCGTCTCTGGAAACACCATATATTTT. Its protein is CASSTGGSVSGNTIYF.

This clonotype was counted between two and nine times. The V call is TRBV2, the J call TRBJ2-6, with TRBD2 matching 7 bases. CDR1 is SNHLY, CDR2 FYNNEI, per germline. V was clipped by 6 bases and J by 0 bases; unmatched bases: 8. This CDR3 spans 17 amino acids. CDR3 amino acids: CASRAGVSHSGANVLTF. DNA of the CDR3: TGTGCCAGCAGGGCGGGGGTTTCGCACTCTGGGGCCAACGTCCTGACTTTC.

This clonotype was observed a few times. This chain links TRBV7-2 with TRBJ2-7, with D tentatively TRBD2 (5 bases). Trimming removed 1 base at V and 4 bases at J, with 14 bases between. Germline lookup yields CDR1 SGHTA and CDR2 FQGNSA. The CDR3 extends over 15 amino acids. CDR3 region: CASSLDGVLFYEQYF. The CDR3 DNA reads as TGTGCCAGCAGCTTAGACGGGGTACTTTTTTACGAGCAGTACTTC.

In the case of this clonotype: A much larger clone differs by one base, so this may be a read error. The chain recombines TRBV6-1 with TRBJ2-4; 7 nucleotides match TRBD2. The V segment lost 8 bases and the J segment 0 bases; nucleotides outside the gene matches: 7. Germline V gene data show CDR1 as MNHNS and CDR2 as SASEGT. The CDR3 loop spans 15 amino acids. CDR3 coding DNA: TGTGCCAGCGGGGGAGGGACCGTAGCCAAAAACATTCAGTACTTC. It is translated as CASGGGTVAKNIQYF.

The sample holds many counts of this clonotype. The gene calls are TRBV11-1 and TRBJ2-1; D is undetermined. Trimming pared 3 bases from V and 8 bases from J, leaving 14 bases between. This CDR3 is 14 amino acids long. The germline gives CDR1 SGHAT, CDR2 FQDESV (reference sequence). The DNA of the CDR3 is TGTGCCAGCAGCTTGTTACAAGATCTCGATGAGCAGTTCTTC. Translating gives CASSLLQDLDEQFF. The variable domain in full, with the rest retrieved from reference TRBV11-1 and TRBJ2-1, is EAEVAQSPRYKITEKSQAVAFWCDPISGHATLYWYRQILGQGPELLVQFQDESVVDDSQLPKDRFSAERLKGVDSTLKIQPAELGDSAMYLCASSLLQDLDEQFFGPGTRLTVL.

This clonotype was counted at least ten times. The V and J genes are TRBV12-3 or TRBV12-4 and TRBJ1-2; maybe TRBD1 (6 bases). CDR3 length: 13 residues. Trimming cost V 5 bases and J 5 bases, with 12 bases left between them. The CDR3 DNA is TGTGCCAGCAGTGTACAGGGCAGATATGGCTACACCTTC. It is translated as CASSVQGRYGYTF.

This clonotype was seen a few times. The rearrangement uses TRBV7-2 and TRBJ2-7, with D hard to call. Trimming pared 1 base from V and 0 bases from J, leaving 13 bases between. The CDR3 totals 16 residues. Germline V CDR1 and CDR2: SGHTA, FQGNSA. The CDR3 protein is CASSLGTALSSYEQYF. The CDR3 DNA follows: TGTGCCAGCAGCTTAGGTACAGCACTAAGCTCCTACGAGCAGTACTTC.

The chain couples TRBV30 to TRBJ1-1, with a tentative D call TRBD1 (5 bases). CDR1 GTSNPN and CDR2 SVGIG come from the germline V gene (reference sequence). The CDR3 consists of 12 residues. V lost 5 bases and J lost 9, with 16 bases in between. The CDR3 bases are TGTGCCTGGGCCCGTACGACAGTGCAAGCTTTCTTT. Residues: CAWARTTVQAFF.

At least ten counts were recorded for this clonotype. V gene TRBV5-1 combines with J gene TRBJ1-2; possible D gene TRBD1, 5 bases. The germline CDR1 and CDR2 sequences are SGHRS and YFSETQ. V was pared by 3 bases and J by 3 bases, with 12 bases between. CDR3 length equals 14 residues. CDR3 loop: CASSSDTSYYGYTF. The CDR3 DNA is TGCGCCAGCAGCTCGGACACCTCGTACTATGGCTACACCTTC.

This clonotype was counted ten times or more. The CDR3 DNA follows: TGTGCCAGCAGTGACGGGGGGATCGAGGTTAATCAGCCCCAGCATTTT. Its protein product is CASSDGGIEVNQPQHF. This chain joins TRBV2 and TRBJ1-5; a weak D match, TRBD1 (5 bases). The CDR3 runs 16 residues. Germline V gives CDR1 SNHLY, CDR2 FYNNEI. The V end was cut by 3 bases, the J end by 4 bases, with 16 bases between.

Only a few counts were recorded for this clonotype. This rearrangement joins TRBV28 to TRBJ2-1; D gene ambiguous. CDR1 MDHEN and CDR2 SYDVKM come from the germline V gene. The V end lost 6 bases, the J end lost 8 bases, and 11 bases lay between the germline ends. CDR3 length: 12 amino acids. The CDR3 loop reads CASSLVVYEQFF. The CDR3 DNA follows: TGTGCCAGCAGCTTAGTCGTATATGAGCAGTTCTTC. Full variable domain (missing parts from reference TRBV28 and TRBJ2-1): DVKVTQSSRYLVKRTGEKVFLECVQDMDHENMFWYRQDPGLGLRLIYFSYDVKMKEKGDIPEGYSVSREKKERFSLILESASTNQTSMYLCASSLVVYEQFFGPGTRLTVL.

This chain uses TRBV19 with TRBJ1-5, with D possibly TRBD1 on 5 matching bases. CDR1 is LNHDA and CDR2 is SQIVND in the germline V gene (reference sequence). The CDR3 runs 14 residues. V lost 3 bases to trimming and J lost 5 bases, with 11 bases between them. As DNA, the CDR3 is TGTGCCAGTAGTATGGGGGGAAGGGATCAGCCCCAGCATTTT. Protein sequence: CASSMGGRDQPQHF.

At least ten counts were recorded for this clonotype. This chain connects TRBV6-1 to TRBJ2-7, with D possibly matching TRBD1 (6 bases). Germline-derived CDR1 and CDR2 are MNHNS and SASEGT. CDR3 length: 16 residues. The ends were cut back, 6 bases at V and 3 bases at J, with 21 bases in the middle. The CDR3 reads CASRARTVGELYEQYF. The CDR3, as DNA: TGTGCCAGCAGAGCCAGGACAGTCGGGGAGCTCTACGAGCAGTACTTC.

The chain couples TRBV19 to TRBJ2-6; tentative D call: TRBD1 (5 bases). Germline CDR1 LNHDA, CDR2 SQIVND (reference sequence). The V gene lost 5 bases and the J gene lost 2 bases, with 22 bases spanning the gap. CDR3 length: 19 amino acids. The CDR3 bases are TGTGCCAGTAGTGCCTCTCTCGATCCCCCAGGGACTGGGGCCAACGTCCTGACTTTC. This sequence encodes CASSASLDPPGTGANVLTF.

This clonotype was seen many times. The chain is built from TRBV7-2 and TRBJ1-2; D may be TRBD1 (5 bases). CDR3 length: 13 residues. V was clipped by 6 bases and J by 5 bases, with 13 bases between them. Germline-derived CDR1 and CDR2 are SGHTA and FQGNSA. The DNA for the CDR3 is TGTGCCAGCAGTTACGACAGTCCTTATGGCTACACCTTC. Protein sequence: CASSYDSPYGYTF.

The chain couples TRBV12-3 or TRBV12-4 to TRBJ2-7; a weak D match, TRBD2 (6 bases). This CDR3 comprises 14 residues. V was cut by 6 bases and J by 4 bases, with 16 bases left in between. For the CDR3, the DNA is TGTGCCAGCAGCCCTGGTAGGGCGGGGTACGAGCAGTACTTC. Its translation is CASSPGRAGYEQYF.

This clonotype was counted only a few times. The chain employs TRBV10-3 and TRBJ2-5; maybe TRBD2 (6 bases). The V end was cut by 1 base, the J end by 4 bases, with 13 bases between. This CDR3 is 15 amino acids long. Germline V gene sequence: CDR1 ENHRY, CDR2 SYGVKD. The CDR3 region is CAISELGGDGETQYF. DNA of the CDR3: TGTGCCATCAGTGAGTTAGGCGGGGACGGAGAGACCCAGTACTTC.

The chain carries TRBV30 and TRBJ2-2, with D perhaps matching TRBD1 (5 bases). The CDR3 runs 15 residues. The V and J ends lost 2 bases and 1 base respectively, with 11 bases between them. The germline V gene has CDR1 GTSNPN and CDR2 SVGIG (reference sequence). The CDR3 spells CAWSRRRGNTGELFF. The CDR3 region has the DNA TGTGCCTGGAGTCGGCGAAGGGGGAACACCGGGGAGCTGTTTTTT.

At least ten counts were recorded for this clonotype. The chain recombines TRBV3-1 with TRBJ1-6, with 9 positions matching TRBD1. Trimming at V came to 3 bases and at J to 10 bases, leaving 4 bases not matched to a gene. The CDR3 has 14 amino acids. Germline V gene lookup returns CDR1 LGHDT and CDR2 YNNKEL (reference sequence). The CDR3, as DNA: TGTGCCAGCAGCCAGGACAGGGGTAAATCACCCCTCCACTTT. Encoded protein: CASSQDRGKSPLHF.

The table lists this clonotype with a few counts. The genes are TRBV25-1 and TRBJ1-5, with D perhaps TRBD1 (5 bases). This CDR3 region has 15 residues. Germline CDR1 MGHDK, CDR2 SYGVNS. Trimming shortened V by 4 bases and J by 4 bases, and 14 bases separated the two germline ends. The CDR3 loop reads CASSGPGPTNQPQHF. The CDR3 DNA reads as TGTGCCAGCAGTGGTCCGGGACCGACGAATCAGCCCCAGCATTTT.